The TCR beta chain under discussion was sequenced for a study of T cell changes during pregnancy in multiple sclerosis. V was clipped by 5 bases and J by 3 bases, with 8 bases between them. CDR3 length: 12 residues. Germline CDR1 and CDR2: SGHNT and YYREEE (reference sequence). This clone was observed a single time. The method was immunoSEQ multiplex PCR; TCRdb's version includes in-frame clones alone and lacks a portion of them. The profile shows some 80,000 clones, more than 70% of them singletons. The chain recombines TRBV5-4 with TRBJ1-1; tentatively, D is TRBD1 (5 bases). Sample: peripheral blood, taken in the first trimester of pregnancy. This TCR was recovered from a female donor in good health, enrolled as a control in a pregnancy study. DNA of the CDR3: TGTGCCAGCAGAGAGACAGACACTGAAGCTTTCTTT. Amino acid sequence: CASRETDTEAFF.